Listed below are T cell receptor beta chains from one sample, sequenced in a study of OX40 agonist ivuxolimab in advanced cancers. Sequencing was performed with immunoSEQ multiplex PCR; in TCRdb, only in-frame clones are kept and a portion is missing. The sample contains roughly 80,000 clones, more than 75% of which appear only once. The sequenced sample was CD4+ or CD8+ T cells sorted from blood, obtained in a trial of the OX40 agonist ivuxolimab. These receptors originate from an adult with an advanced solid tumor such as melanoma, head and neck, liver or kidney cancer. CDR3s include the opening cysteine and the closing phenylalanine or tryptophan. Clone size is not always given. Where it is, it says once, few, many or a class for expanded clones.

clone_size	v_call	j_call	cdr3_aa
once	TRBV15	TRBJ1-1	CATSRDRPGGMGTEAFF
NA	TRBV6-1	TRBJ1-2	CASSVPRAFMDYGYTF
NA	TRBV30	TRBJ2-7	CAWSTGLGSSYEQYF
NA	TRBV15	TRBJ1-1	CATSRAGVSTEAFF
NA	TRBV5-6	TRBJ1-2	CASSLDNYGYTF
NA	TRBV7-3	TRBJ2-7	CASSLSRGVRYEQYF
NA	TRBV4-3	TRBJ1-4	CASSLQQGAGEKLFF
NA	TRBV14	TRBJ2-7	CASSDPASGFYEQYF
NA	TRBV5-1	TRBJ2-2	CASSLAGAYTGELFF
few	TRBV7-9	TRBJ2-3	CASSPSRASTDTQYF
NA	TRBV20-1	TRBJ1-2	CSARGAGYTF
NA	TRBV7-3	TRBJ2-1	CASSSSSGRYNEQFF
NA	TRBV9	TRBJ2-6	CASSATGGYRSGANVLTF
NA	TRBV28	TRBJ1-1	CASSSIRPRAFF
NA	TRBV9	TRBJ1-1	CASSVDAGNFQAFF
once	TRBV11-2	TRBJ2-7	CASSSRQDPSSYEQYF
NA	TRBV5-1	TRBJ2-7	CAGSRSPSYEQYF
NA	TRBV10-3	TRBJ1-1	CAIIPAGGARAFF
NA	TRBV6-1	TRBJ1-1	CASRGDGTMNTEAFF
NA	TRBV9	TRBJ2-7	CASSVGPSAGSYEQYF
NA	TRBV7-2	TRBJ2-7	CASSARQSSYEQYF
few	TRBV6-5	TRBJ2-3	CASSYSGLAVDTQYF
NA	TRBV29-1	TRBJ1-2	CSAGGQQTNYGYTF
NA	TRBV15	TRBJ1-1	CATSEFLTGNTEAFF
NA	TRBV11-2	TRBJ2-7	CASSLERGGYEQYF
NA	TRBV30	TRBJ1-4	CAWSLGEKLFF
NA	TRBV30	TRBJ2-3	CASTGGGPDTQYF
NA	TRBV2	TRBJ2-3	CASTPRDTQYF
NA	TRBV18	TRBJ1-5	CASAPGGDQPQHF
NA	TRBV27	TRBJ2-1	CASSGYPYNEQFF
NA	TRBV27	TRBJ2-7	CASSWLAGREQYF
NA	TRBV18	TRBJ1-3	CASSPWTHTSVTGNTIYF
NA	TRBV19	TRBJ1-5	CASRGQGLWGNQPQHF
NA	TRBV27	TRBJ1-1	CASSFMVGTGVGTEAFF
once	TRBV5-6	TRBJ2-2	CASSPMKGDTGELFF
NA	TRBV6-4	TRBJ1-4	CASSDCGRANEKLFF
NA	TRBV7-3	TRBJ1-6	CASSLRSSYNSPLHF
NA	TRBV10-1	TRBJ2-3	CASNNRGLTDTQYF
NA	TRBV9	TRBJ1-2	CASSVDPQADGYTF
NA	TRBV5-1	TRBJ2-7	CASSLGQAFEQYF
NA	TRBV29-1	TRBJ2-7	CSVEGYDEQYF
NA	TRBV7-3	TRBJ2-3	CASSLTNTDTQYF
NA	TRBV28	TRBJ2-1	CASSILGGGSYNEQFF
NA	TRBV6-5	TRBJ1-6	CASSLQGYSPLHF
NA	TRBV2	TRBJ1-5	CASAGGGGPNQPQHF
NA	TRBV5-8	TRBJ2-1	CASSSLLASGSNEQFF
NA	TRBV9	TRBJ2-1	CASSEGYYNEQFF
few	TRBV7-9	TRBJ2-3	CASSPKGPDTQYF
NA	TRBV7-2	TRBJ1-5	CASSLEGGFNQPQHF
NA	TRBV4-1	TRBJ1-1	CASSQDNVHTEAFF
NA	TRBV6-1	TRBJ1-1	CVTKQGINTEAFF
once	TRBV28	TRBJ1-1	CASRLLGGGTEAFF
few	TRBV6-5	TRBJ1-5	CASSYSWLDQPQHF
NA	TRBV6-1	TRBJ1-1	CASSARQGPGRLNTEAFF
NA	TRBV15	TRBJ2-7	CATSRDPGLLYEQYF